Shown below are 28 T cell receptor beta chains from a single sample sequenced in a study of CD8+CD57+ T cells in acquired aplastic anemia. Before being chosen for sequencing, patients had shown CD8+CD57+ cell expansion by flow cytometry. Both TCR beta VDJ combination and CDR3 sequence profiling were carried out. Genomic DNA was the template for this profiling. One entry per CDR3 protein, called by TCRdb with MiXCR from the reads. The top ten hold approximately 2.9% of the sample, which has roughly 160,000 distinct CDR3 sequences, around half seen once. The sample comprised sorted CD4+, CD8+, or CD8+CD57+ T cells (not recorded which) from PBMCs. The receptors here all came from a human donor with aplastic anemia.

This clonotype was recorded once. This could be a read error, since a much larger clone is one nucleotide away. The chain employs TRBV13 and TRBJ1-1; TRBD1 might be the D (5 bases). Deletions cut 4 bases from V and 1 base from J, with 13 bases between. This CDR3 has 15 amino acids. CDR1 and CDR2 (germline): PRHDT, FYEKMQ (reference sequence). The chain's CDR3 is CASSSRGGPNTEAFF. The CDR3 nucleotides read TGTGCCAGCAGCTCCCGCGGGGGACCGAACACTGAAGCTTTCTTT.

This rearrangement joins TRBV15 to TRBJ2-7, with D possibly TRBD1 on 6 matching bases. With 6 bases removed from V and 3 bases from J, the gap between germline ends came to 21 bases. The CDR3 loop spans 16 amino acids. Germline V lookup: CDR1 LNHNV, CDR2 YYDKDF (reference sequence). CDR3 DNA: TGTGCCACCAGTCGAGATTTGGGGGCAAGAAGCTACGAGCAGTACTTC. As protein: CATSRDLGARSYEQYF.

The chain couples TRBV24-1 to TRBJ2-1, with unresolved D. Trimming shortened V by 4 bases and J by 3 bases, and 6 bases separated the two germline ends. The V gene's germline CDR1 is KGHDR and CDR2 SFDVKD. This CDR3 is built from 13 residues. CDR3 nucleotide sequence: TGTGCCACCAGTGACCCGAACTACAATGAGCAGTTCTTC. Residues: CATSDPNYNEQFF.

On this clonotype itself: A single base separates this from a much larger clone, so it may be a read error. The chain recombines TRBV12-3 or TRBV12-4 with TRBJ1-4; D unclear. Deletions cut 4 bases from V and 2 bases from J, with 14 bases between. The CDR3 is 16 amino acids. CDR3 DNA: TGTGCCAGCAGTTCGAGACCGCTCGGGACTAATGAAAAACTGTTTTTT. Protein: CASSSRPLGTNEKLFF.

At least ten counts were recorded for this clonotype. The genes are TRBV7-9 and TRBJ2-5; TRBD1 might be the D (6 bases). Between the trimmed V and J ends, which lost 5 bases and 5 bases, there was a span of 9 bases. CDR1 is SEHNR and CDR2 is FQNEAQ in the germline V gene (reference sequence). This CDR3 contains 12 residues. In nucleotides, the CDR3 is TGTGCCAGCAGCCCCCAGGGGGAGACCCAGTACTTC. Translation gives CASSPQGETQYF. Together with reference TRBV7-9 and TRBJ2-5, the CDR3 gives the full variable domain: DTGVSQNPRHKITKRGQNVTFRCDPISEHNRLYWYRQTLGQGPEFLTYFQNEAQLEKSRLLSDRFSAERPKGSFSTLEIQRTEQGDSAMYLCASSPQGETQYFGPGTRLLVL.

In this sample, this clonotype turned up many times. CDR3 sequence (DNA): TGTGCCAGCAGTTTCCCTCAAGAGACCCAGTACTTC. Translation gives CASSFPQETQYF. This chain joins TRBV28 and TRBJ2-5; D remains ambiguous. This CDR3 is 12 amino acids long. Germline CDR1 MDHEN, CDR2 SYDVKM. V dropped 3 bases and J dropped 2 bases, with 4 bases sitting between them.

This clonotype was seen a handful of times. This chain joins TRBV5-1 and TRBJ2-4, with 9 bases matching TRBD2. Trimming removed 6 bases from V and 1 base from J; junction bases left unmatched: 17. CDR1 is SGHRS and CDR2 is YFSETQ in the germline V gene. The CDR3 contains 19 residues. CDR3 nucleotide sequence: TGCGCCAGCACCACCGTTAGTAGCGGGAGAGGTAGGGCCAAAAACATTCAGTACTTC. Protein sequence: CASTTVSSGRGRAKNIQYF. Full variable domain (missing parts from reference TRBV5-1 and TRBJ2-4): KAGVTQTPRYLIKTRGQQVTLSCSPISGHRSVSWYQQTPGQGLQFLFEYFSETQRNKGNFPGRFSGRQFSNSRSEMNVSTLELGDSALYLCASTTVSSGRGRAKNIQYFGAGTRLSVL.

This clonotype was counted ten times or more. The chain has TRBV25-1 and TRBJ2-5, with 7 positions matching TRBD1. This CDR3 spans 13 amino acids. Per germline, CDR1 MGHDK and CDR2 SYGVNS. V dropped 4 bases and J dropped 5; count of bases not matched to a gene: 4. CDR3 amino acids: CASSGQGWETQYF. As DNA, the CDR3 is TGTGCCAGCAGTGGACAGGGTTGGGAGACCCAGTACTTC.

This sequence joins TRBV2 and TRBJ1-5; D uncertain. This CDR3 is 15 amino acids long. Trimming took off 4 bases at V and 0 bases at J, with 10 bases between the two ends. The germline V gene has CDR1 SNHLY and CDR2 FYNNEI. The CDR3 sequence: CASSAVSNSNQPQHF. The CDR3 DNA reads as TGTGCCAGCAGTGCTGTCAGCAATAGCAATCAGCCCCAGCATTTT.

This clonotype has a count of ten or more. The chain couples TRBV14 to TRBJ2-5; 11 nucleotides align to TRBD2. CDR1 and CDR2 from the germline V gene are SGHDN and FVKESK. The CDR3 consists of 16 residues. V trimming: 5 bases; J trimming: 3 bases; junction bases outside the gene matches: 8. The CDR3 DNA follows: TGTGCCAGCAGCTCGCTGACTAGCGGGACGAAAGAGACCCAGTACTTC. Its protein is CASSSLTSGTKETQYF.

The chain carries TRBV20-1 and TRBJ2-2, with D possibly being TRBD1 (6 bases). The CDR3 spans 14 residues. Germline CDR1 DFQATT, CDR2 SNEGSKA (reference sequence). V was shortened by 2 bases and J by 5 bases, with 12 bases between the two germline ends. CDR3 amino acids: CSARSQGGTGELFF. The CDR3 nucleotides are TGCAGTGCTAGATCACAGGGTGGTACCGGGGAGCTGTTTTTT.

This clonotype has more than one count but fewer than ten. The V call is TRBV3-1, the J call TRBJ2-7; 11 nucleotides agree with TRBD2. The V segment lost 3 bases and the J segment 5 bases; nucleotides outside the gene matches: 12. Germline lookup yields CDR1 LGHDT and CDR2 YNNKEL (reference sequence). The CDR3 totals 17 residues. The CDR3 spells CASSHSLLAGGHHEQYF. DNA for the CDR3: TGTGCCAGCAGCCATTCCCTCTTAGCGGGAGGGCACCACGAGCAGTACTTC.

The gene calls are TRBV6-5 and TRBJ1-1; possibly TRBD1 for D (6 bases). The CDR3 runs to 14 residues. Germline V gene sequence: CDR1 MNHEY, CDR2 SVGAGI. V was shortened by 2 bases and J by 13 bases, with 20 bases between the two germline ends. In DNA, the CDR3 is TGTGCCAGCAGTTACAATAACGAGGGACAAGAAATTTTCTTT. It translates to CASSYNNEGQEIFF.

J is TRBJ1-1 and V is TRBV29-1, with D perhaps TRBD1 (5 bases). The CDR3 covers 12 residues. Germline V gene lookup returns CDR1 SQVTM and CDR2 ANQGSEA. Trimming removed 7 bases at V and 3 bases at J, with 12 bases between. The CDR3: CSAFQGYTEAFF. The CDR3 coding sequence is TGCAGCGCTTTCCAGGGATACACTGAAGCTTTCTTT.

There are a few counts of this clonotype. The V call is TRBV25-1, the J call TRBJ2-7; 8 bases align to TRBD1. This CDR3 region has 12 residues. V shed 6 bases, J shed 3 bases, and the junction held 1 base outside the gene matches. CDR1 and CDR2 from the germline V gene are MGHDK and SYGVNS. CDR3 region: CASRDRVYEQYF. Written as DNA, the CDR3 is TGTGCCAGCAGGGACAGGGTCTACGAGCAGTACTTC.

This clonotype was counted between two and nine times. CDR3 loop: CASQDREGSPLHF. CDR3 coding DNA: TGTGCCAGTCAGGACAGGGAAGGTTCACCCCTCCACTTT. This chain joins TRBV19 and TRBJ1-6; 8 nucleotides agree with TRBD1. CDR3 length: 13 residues. Germline CDR1 reads LNHDA; CDR2 reads SQIVND (reference sequence). After removal of 8 bases from V and 9 bases from J, the junction contained 6 bases not matched to a gene.

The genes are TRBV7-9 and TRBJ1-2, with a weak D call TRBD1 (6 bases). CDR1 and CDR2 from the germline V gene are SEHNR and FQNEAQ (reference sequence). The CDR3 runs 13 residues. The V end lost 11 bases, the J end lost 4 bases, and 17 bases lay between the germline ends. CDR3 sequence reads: CAGEQGSGYGYTF. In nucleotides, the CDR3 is TGTGCCGGTGAACAGGGATCAGGCTATGGCTACACCTTC.

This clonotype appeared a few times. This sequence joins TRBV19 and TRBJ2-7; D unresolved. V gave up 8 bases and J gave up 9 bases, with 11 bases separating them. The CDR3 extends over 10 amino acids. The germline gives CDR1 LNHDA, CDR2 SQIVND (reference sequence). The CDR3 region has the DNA TGTGCCAGTTTGTTTCTTCGGCAGTACTTC. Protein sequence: CASLFLRQYF.

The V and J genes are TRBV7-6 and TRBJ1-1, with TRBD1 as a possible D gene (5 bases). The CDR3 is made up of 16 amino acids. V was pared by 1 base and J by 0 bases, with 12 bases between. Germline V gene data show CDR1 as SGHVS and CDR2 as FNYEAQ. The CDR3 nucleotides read TGTGCCAGCAGCTTAGGATGGGGGAACATGAACACTGAAGCTTTCTTT. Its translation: CASSLGWGNMNTEAFF.

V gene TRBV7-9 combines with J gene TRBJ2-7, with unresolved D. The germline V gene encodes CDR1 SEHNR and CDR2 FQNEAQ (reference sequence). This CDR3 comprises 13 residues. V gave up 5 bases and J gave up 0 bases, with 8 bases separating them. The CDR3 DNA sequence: TGTGCCAGCAGCCCCTCGACCTCCTACGAGCAGTACTTC. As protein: CASSPSTSYEQYF.

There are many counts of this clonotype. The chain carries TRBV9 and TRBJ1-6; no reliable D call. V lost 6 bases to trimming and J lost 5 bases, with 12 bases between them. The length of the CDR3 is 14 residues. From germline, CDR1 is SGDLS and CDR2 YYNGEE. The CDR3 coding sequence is TGTGCCAGCAACCTCGGCGGTGATAATTCACCCCTCCACTTT. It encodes CASNLGGDNSPLHF. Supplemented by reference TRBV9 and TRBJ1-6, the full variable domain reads DSGVTQTPKHLITATGQRVTLRCSPRSGDLSVYWYQQSLDQGLQFLIQYYNGEERAKGNILERFSAQQFPDLHSELNLSSLELGDSALYFCASNLGGDNSPLHFGNGTRLTVT.

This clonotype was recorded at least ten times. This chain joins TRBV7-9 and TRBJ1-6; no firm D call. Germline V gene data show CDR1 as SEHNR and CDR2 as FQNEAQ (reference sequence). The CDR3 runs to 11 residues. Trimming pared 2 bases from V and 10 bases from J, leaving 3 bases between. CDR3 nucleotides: TGTGCCAGCAGCTTACAATCACCCCTCCACTTT. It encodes CASSLQSPLHF.

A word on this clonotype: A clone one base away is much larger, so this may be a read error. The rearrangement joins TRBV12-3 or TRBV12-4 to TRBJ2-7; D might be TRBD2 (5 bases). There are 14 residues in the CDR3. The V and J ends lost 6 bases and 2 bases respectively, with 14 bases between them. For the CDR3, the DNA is TGTGCCAGCAGAGTGACTATCTCGACCTACGAGCAGTACTTC. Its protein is CASRVTISTYEQYF.

Here the CDR3 DNA reads TGTGCCAGCAGTTACTCTGACCTAGCCGGAAGAGAGACCCAGTACTTC. This encodes CASSYSDLAGRETQYF. The chain has TRBV6-5 and TRBJ2-5; possibly TRBD2 for D (5 bases). The V end lost 0 bases, the J end lost 4 bases, and 15 bases lay between the germline ends. In germline, CDR1 is MNHEY, CDR2 SVGAGI. This CDR3 comprises 16 residues.

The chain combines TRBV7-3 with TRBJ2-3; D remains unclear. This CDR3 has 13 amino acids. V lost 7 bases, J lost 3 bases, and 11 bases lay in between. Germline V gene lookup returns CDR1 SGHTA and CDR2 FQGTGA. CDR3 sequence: CASTSDATDTQYF. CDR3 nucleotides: TGTGCCAGCACCTCGGACGCAACAGATACGCAGTATTTT. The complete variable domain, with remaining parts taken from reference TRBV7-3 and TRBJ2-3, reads GAGVSQTPSNKVTEKGKYVELRCDPISGHTALYWYRQSLGQGPEFLIYFQGTGAADDSGLPNDRFFAVRPEGSVSTLKIQRTERGDSAVYLCASTSDATDTQYFGPGTRLTVL.

CDR3 bases: TGCGCCAGCAAGAGACTAGCGCGGGGCAATGAGCAGTTCTTC. Its protein is CASKRLARGNEQFF. The chain uses TRBV10-1 and TRBJ2-1, with 8 bases lining up with TRBD2. V dropped 7 bases and J dropped 6; count of bases not matched to a gene: 8. Germline-derived CDR1 and CDR2 are WNHNN and SYGVQD (reference sequence). The CDR3 runs to 14 residues.

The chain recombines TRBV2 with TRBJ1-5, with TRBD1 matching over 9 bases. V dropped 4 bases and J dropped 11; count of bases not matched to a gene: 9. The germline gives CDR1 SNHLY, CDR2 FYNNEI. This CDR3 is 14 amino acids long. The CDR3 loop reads CASSAGTGTKAQHF. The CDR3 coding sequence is TGTGCCAGCAGTGCCGGGACAGGGACTAAAGCCCAGCATTTT.

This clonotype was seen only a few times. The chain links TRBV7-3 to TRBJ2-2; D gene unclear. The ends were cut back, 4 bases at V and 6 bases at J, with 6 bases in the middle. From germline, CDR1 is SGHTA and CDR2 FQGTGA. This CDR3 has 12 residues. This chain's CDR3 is CASSSFPGELFF. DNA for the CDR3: TGTGCCAGCAGCTCCTTCCCCGGGGAGCTGTTTTTT.